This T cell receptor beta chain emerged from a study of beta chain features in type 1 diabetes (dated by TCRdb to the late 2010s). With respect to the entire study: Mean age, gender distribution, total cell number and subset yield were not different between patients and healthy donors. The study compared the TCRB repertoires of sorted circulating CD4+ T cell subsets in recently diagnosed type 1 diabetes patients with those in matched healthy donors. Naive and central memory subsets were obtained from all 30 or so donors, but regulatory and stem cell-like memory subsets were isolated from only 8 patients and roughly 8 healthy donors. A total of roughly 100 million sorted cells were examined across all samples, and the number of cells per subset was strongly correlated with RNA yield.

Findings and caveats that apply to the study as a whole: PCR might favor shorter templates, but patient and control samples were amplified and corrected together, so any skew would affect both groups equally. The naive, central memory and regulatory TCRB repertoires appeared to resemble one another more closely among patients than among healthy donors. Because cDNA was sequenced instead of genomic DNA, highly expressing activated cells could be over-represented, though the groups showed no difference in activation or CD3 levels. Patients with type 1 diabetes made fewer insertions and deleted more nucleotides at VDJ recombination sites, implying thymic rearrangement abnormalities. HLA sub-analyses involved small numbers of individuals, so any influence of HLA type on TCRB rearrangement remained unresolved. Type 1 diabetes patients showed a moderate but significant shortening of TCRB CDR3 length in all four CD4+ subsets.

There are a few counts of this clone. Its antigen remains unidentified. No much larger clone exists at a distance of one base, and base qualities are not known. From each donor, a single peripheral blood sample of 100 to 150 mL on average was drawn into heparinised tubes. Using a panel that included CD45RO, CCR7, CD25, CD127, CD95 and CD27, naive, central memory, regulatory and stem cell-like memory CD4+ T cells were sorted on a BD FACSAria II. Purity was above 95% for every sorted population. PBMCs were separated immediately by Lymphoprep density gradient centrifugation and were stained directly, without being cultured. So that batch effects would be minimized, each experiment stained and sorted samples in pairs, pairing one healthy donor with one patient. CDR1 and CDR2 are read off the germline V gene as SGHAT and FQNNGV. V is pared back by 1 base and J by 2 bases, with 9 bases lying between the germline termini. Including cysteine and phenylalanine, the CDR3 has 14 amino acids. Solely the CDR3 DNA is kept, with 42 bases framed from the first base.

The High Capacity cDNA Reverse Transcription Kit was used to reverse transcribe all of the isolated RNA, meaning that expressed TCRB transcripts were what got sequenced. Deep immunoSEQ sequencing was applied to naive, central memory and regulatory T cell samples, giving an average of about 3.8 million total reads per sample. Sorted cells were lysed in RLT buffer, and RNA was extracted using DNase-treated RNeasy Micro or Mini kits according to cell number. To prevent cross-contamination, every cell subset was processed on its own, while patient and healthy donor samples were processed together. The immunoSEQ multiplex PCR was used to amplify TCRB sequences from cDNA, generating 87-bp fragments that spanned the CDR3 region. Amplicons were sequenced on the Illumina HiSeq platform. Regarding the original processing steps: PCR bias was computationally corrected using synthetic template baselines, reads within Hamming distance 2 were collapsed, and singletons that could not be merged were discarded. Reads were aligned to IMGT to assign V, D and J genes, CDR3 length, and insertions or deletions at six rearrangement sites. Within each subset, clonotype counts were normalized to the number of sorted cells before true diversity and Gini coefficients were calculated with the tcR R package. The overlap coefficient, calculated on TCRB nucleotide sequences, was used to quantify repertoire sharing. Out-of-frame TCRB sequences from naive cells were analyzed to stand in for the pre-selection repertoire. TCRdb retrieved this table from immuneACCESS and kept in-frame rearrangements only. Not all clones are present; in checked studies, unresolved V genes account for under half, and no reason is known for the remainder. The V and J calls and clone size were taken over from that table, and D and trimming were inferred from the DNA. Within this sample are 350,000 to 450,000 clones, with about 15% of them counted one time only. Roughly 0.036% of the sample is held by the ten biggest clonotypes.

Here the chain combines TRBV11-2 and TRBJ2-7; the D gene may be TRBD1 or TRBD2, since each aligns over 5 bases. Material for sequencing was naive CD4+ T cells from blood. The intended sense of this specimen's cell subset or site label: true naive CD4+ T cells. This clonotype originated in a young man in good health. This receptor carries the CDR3 CASSLGRGTYEQYF. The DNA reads TGTGCCAGCAGCTTAGGACGGGGCACCTACGAGCAGTACTTC.